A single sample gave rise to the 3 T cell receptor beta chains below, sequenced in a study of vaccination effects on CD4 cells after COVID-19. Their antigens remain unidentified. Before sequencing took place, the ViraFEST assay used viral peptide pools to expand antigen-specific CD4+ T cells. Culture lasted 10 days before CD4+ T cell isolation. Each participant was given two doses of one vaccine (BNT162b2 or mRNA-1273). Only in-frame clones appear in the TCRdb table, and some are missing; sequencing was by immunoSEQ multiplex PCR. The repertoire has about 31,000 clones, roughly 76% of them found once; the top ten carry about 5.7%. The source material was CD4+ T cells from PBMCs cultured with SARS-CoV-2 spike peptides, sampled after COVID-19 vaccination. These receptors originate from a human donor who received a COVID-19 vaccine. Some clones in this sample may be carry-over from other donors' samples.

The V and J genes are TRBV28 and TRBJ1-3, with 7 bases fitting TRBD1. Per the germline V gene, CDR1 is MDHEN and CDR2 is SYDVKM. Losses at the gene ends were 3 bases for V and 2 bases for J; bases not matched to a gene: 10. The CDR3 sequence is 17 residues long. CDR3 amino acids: CASSFGVRGLTGNTIYF. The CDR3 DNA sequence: TGTGCCAGCAGTTTTGGGGTCAGGGGGTTAACTGGAAACACCATATATTTT. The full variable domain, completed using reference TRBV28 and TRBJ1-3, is DVKVTQSSRYLVKRTGEKVFLECVQDMDHENMFWYRQDPGLGLRLIYFSYDVKMKEKGDIPEGYSVSREKKERFSLILESASTNQTSMYLCASSFGVRGLTGNTIYFGEGSWLTVV.

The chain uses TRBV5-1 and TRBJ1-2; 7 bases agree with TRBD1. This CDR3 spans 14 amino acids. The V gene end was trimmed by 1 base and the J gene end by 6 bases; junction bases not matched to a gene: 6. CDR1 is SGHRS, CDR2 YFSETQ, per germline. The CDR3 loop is CASSLWGTEDGYTF. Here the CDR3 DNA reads TGCGCCAGCAGCTTGTGGGGGACAGAAGATGGCTACACCTTC.

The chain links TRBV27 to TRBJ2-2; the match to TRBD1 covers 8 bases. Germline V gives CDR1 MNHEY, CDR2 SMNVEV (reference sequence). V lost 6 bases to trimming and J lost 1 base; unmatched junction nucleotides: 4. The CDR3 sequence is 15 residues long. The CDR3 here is CASRRDRRNTGELFF. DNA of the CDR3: TGTGCCAGCAGACGGGACAGGCGGAACACCGGGGAGCTGTTTTTT.